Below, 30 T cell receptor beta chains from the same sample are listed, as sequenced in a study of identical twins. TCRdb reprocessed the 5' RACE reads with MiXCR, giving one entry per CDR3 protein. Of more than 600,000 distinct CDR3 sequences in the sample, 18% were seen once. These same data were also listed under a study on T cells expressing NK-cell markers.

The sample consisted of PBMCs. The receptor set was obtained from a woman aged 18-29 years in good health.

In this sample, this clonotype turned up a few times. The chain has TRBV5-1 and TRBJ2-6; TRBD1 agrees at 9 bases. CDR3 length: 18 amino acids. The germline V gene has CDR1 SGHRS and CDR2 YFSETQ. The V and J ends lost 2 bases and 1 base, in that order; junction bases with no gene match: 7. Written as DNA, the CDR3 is TGCGCCAGCAGCTTCAGGTCGACAGGGGGTTCTGGGGCCAACGTCCTGACTTTC. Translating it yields CASSFRSTGGSGANVLTF.

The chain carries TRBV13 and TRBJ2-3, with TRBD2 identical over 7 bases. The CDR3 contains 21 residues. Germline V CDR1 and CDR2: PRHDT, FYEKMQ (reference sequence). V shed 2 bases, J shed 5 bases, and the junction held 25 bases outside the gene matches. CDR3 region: CASSLLLAQSASGRHEDTQYF. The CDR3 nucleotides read TGTGCCAGCAGCTTACTTCTCGCCCAATCCGCTAGCGGTAGGCATGAAGATACGCAGTATTTT. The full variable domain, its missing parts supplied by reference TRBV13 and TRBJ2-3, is AAGVIQSPRHLIKEKRETATLKCYPIPRHDTVYWYQQGPGQDPQFLISFYEKMQSDKGSIPDRFSAQQFSDYHSELNMSSLELGDSALYFCASSLLLAQSASGRHEDTQYFGPGTRLTVL.

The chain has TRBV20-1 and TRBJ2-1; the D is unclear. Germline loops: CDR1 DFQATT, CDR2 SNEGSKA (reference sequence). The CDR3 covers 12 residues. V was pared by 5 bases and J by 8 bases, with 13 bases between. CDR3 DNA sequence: TGCAGTGCTCGAGGCCCCGGCGATGAGCAGTTCTTC. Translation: CSARGPGDEQFF.

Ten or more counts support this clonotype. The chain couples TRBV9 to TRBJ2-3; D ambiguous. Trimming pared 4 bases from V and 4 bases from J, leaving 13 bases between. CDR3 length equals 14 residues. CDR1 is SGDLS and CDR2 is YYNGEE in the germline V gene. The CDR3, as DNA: TGTGCCAGCAGCCCGACGAGTGTCTCAGATACGCAGTATTTT. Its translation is CASSPTSVSDTQYF.

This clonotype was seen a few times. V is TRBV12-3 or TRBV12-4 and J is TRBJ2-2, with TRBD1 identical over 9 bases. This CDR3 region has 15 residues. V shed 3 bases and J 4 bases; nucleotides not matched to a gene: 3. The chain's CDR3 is CASSLGTGSTGELFF. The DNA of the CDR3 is TGTGCCAGCAGTTTGGGGACAGGGAGCACCGGGGAGCTGTTTTTT.

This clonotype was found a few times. The CDR3 DNA follows: TGCAGCGCTACACCAGGGTCGGGATTGGGCACTGAAGCTTTCTTT. This codes for CSATPGSGLGTEAFF. This chain links TRBV29-1 with TRBJ1-1; maybe TRBD1 (5 bases). V was clipped by 7 bases and J by 4 bases, with 22 bases between them. CDR1 and CDR2 from the germline V gene are SQVTM and ANQGSEA. The CDR3 contains 15 residues.

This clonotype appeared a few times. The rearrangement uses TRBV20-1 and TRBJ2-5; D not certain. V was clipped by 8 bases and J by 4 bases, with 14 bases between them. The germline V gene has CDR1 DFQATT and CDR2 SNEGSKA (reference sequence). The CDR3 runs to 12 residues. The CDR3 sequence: CSYLKRGETQYF. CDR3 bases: TGCAGTTACTTAAAAAGAGGAGAGACCCAGTACTTC.

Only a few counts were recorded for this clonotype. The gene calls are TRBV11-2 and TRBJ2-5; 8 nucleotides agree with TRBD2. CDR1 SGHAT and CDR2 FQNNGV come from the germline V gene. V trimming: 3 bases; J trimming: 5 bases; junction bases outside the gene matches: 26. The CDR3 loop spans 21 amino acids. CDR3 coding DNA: TGTGCCAGCAGCTTCCCGCGGACGGTGACCCTGTCTGGGCGGGAGGTGGAGACCCAGTACTTC. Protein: CASSFPRTVTLSGREVETQYF.

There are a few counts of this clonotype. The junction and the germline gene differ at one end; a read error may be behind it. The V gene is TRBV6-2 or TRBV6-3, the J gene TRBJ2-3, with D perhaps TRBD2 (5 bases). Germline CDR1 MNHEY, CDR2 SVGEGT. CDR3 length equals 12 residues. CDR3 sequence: CASSYSLDPKDF. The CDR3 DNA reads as TGTGCCAGCAGTTACTCACTAGATCCTAAGGATTTT.

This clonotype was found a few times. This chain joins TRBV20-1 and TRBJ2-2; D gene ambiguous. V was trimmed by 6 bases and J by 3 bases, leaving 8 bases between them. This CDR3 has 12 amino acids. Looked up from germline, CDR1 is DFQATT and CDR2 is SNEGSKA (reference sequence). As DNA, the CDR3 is TGCAGTGCACCAACCGACACCGGGGAGCTGTTTTTT. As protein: CSAPTDTGELFF.

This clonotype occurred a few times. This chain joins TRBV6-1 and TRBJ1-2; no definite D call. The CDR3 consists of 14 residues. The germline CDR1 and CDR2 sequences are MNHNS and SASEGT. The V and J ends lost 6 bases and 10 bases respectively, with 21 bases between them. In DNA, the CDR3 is TGTGCCAGCAGGGAGGGAGGGCCTCGAGAAGTCTACACCTTC. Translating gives CASREGGPREVYTF.

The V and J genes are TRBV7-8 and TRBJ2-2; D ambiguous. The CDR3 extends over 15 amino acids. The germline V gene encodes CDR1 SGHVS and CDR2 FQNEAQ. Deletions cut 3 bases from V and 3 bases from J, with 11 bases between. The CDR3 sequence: CASSFRQLHTGELFF. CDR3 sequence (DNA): TGTGCCAGCAGCTTTAGGCAGCTCCACACCGGGGAGCTGTTTTTT.

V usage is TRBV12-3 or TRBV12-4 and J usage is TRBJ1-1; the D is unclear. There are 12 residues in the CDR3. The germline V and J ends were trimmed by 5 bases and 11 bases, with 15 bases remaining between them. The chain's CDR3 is CASSSRGFGAFF. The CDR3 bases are TGTGCCAGCAGTAGCCGTGGGTTCGGGGCTTTCTTT.

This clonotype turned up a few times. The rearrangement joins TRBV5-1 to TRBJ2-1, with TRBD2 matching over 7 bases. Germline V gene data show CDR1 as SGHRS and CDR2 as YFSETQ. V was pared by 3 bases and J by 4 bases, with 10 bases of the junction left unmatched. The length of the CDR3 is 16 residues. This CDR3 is CASSSRLAIMYNEQFF. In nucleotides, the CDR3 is TGCGCCAGCAGCTCCCGACTAGCCATCATGTACAATGAGCAGTTCTTC.

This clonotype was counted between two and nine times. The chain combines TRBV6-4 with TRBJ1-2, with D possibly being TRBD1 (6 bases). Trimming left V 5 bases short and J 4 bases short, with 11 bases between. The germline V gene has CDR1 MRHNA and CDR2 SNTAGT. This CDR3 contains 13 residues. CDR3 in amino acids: CASSSTGFYGYTF. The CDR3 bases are TGTGCCAGCAGTTCTACAGGGTTCTATGGCTACACCTTC.

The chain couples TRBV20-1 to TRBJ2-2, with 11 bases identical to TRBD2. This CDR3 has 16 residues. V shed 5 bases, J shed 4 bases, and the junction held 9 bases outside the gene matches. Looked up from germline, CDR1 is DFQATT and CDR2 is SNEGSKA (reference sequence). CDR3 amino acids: CSAPLAGGRSTGELFF. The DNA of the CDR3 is TGCAGTGCTCCCCTAGCGGGGGGCAGGTCCACCGGGGAGCTGTTTTTT.

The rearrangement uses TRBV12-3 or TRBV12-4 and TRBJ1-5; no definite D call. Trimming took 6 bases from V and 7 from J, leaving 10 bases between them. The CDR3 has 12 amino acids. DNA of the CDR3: TGTGCCAGCAGACAGACGAGGCAGCCCCAGCATTTT. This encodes CASRQTRQPQHF.

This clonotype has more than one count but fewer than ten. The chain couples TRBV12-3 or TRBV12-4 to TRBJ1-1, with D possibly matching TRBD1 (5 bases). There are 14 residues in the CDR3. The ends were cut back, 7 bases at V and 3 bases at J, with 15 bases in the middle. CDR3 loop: CASTDGPGDTEAFF. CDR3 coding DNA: TGTGCCAGCACCGATGGACCGGGGGACACTGAAGCTTTCTTT.

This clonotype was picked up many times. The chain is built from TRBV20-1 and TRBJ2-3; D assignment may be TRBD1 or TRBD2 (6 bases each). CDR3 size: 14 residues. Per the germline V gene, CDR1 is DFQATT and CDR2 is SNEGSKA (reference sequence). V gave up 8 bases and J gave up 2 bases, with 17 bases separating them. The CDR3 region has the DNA TGCAGTCCCATCCAGGGGAGGTTCACAGATACGCAGTATTTT. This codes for CSPIQGRFTDTQYF.

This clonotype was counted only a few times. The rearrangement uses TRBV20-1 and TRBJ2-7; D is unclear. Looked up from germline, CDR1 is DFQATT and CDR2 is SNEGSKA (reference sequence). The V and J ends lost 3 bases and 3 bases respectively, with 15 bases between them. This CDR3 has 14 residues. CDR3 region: CSASGSLMLYEQYF. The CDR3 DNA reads TGCAGTGCTAGTGGTAGTCTGATGCTCTACGAGCAGTACTTC.

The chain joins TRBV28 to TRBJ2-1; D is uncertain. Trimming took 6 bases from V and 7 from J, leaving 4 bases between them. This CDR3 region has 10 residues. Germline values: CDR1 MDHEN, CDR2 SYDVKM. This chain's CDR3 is CASRSNEQFF. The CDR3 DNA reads TGTGCCAGCAGAAGTAATGAGCAGTTCTTC.

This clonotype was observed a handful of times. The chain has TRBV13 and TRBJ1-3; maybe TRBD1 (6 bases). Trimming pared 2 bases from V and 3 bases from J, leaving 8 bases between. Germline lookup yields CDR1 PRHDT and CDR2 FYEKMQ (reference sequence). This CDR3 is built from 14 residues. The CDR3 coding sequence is TGTGCCAGCAGCTTATACAGGGATGGAAACACCATATATTTT. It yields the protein CASSLYRDGNTIYF.

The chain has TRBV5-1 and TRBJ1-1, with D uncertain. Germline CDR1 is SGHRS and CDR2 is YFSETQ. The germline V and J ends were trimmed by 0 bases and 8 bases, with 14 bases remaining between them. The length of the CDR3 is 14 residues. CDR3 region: CASSLDRAGREAFF. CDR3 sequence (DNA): TGCGCCAGCAGCTTGGACCGGGCCGGTAGGGAAGCTTTCTTT.

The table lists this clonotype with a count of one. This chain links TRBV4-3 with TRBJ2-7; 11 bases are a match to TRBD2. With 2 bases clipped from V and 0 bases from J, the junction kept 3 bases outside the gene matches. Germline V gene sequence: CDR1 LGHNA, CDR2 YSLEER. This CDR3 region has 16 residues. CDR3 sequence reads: CASSQLAGGDSYEQYF. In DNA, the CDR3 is TGCGCCAGCAGCCAACTAGCGGGAGGTGACTCCTACGAGCAGTACTTC.

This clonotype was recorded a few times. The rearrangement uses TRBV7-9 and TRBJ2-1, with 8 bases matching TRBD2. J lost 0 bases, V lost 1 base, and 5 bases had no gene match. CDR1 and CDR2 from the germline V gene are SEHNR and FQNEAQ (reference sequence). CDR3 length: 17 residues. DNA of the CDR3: TGTGCCAGCAGCTTAGACCGGGGGGGATACTCCTACAATGAGCAGTTCTTC. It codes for CASSLDRGGYSYNEQFF.

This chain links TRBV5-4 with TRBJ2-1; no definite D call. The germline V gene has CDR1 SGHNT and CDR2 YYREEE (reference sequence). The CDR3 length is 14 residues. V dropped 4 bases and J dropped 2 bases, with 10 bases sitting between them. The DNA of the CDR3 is TGTGCCAGCAGCACGAACCGGGCCTACAATGAGCAGTTCTTC. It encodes CASSTNRAYNEQFF.

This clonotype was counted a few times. DNA of the CDR3: TGTGCTAGTGCCCGCGGGGGGCTTGGCTACACCTTC. Translated, it gives CASARGGLGYTF. This chain connects TRBV12-5 to TRBJ1-2; maybe TRBD1 (6 bases). The CDR3 covers 12 residues. The germline V gene has CDR1 LGHNT and CDR2 FRNRAP. V lost 7 bases, J lost 7 bases, and 13 bases lay in between.

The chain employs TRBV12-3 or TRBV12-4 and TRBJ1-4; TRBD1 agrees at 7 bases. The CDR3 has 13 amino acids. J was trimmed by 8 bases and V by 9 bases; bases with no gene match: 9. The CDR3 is CASKQGVEEKLFF. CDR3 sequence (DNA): TGTGCCAGTAAGCAGGGGGTCGAGGAAAAACTGTTTTTT.

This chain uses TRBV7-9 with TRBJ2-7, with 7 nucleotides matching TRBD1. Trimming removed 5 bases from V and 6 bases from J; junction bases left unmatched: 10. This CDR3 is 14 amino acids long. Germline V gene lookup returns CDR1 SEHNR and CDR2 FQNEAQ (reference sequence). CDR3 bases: TGTGCCAGCAGCCACCCGAGGGGGCAGGCCGAGCAGTACTTC. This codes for CASSHPRGQAEQYF.

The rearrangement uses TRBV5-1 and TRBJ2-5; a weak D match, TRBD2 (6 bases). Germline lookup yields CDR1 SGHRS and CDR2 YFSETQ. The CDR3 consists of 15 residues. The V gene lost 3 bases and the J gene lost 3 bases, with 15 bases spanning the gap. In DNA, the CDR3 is TGCGCCAGCAGCTCAATAGGGACGGGAGAAGAGACCCAGTACTTC. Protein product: CASSSIGTGEETQYF.